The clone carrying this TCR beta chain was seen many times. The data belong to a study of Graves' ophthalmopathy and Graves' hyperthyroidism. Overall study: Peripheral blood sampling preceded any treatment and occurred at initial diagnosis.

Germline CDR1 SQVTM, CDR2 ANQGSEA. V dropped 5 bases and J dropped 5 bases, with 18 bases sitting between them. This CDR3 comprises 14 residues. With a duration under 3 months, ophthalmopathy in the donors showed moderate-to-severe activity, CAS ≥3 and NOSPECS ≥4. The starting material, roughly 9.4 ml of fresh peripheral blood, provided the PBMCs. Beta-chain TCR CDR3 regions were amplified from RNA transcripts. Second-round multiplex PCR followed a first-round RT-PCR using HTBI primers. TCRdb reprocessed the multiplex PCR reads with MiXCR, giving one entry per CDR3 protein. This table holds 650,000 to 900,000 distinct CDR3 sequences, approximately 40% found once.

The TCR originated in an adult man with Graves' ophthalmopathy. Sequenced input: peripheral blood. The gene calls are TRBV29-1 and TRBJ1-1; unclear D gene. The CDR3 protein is CSVRPGDYWTEAFF. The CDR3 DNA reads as TGCAGCGTTCGGCCAGGCGATTATTGGACTGAAGCTTTCTTT.